A selection of T cell receptor beta chains follows, all from one sample in a study of regulatory T cells in long-lasting Graves disease. TCRdb called the multiplex PCR reads again in MiXCR, with one record for every CDR3 protein. The sample holds 540,000 or so distinct CDR3 sequences; about 13% are singletons and the top ten take 10%. These sequences were also reported in another study, on T cells in Graves' hyperthyroidism and ophthalmopathy.

The specimen comprised peripheral blood mononuclear cells (PBMCs), sampled at new diagnosis, from a patient treated with antithyroid drugs. These receptors originate from a young man with Graves disease. Each CDR3 is given with its conserved first and last residue.

J | V | CDR3
TRBJ1-2 | TRBV12-3/TRBV12-4 | CASSLGPRGAGGYTF
TRBJ1-5 | TRBV14 | CASSRDGFQPQHF
TRBJ1-1 | TRBV5-1 | CASSLAPGGNRFIGTEAFF
TRBJ2-3 | TRBV6-1 | CASRSGTSGMEDTQYF
TRBJ1-3 | TRBV5-5 | CASREDRGRRISGNTIYF
TRBJ1-4 | TRBV11-2 | CASSRGASATNEKLFF
TRBJ1-1 | TRBV24-1 | CATSDSGQGGTEAFF
TRBJ1-1 | TRBV3-1 | CASSHPSQEKNTEAFF
TRBJ2-1 | TRBV9 | CASSVETGGGNEQFF
TRBJ2-7 | TRBV27 | CASSGRSSYEQYF
TRBJ2-3 | TRBV19 | CASSPGYTQYF
TRBJ2-7 | TRBV6-1 | CASSPGTGFEQYF
TRBJ2-7 | TRBV10-3 | CAIGGGEQYF
TRBJ2-7 | TRBV12-3/TRBV12-4 | CASSFRGLAGGPGLYEQYF
TRBJ1-2 | TRBV18 | CASSPSGVGGYTF
TRBJ2-3 | TRBV11-2 | CASSLSLAVTDTQYF
TRBJ2-1 | TRBV13 | CASSHPSGTYNEQFF
TRBJ1-1 | TRBV7-9 | CASSSTGTAAFF
TRBJ2-2 | TRBV12-3/TRBV12-4 | CASSSGGELFF
TRBJ2-5 | TRBV20-1 | CSAASGRAGETQYF
TRBJ2-7 | TRBV6-2/TRBV6-3 | CASSELGLAYEQYF
TRBJ2-5 | TRBV5-1 | CASTSSGGETQYF
TRBJ1-5 | TRBV28 | CASRGDRPWEPQHF
TRBJ2-7 | TRBV7-9 | CASSLAGGPWEQYF
TRBJ2-7 | TRBV7-2 | CASSRSGNAYEQYF
TRBJ2-7 | TRBV5-5 | CASKHGGSLGYEQYF
TRBJ1-6 | TRBV27 | CASSVDPRRDSPLHF
TRBJ2-4 | TRBV20-1 | CSARGQVGVAKNIQYF
TRBJ2-7 | TRBV2 | CASSEDRGHEQYF
TRBJ2-5 | TRBV20-1 | CSASAETQYF
TRBJ2-2 | TRBV19 | CASSGVAGFTGELFF
TRBJ2-7 | TRBV19 | CASSVSQISYEQYF
TRBJ2-3 | TRBV9 | CASSFSGSHADTQYF
TRBJ2-1 | TRBV20-1 | CSARGLRTGNEQFF
TRBJ2-3 | TRBV5-1 | CASSPSRQRNTDTQYF
TRBJ1-5 | TRBV24-1 | CATSDWDRGRNQPQHF
TRBJ2-1 | TRBV3-1 | CASSPTSGIEDEQFF
TRBJ2-2 | TRBV5-1 | CASSLYQGWIINDTRELFF
TRBJ1-4 | TRBV12-3/TRBV12-4 | CASRPGAGNEKLFF
TRBJ1-3 | TRBV20-1 | CSASEGNTIYF
TRBJ1-6 | TRBV7-3 | CASSLTGQGESPLHF
TRBJ2-7 | TRBV27 | CASNRQGPDYEQYF